The 15 T cell receptor beta chains in this list originate from one sample, sequenced in a study of Siglec-9 on CD8 T cells in melanoma. TCRdb keeps only in-frame clones here, not all; method: immunoSEQ multiplex PCR. The sample lists 25,000 to 30,000 clones; roughly 78% were seen once. The source material was Siglec-9- CD8+ T cells sorted from blood. The receptor set was obtained from a human donor in good health.

The gene calls are TRBV7-6 and TRBJ1-5; D unclear. The CDR3 contains 14 residues. V lost 1 base and J lost 6, with 10 bases in between. Germline CDR1 is SGHVS and CDR2 is FNYEAQ. CDR3 sequence reads: CASSLGARVQPQHF. In DNA form, the CDR3 reads TGTGCCAGCAGCTTAGGGGCGAGGGTTCAGCCCCAGCATTTT.

J is TRBJ2-1 and V is TRBV18; D remains unclear. Trimming left V 3 bases short and J 3 bases short, with 18 bases between. The CDR3 sequence is 17 residues long. The germline V gene has CDR1 KGHSH and CDR2 LQKENI. The CDR3 is CASSPYIATDNYNEQFF. In DNA form, the CDR3 reads TGTGCCAGCTCACCTTACATAGCCACTGATAACTACAATGAGCAGTTCTTC.

The rearrangement links TRBV28 to TRBJ2-5; D might be TRBD1 or TRBD2, each matching 6 bases. V dropped 1 base and J dropped 1 base, with 13 bases sitting between them. Germline V gene lookup returns CDR1 MDHEN and CDR2 SYDVKM. The CDR3 consists of 16 residues. This CDR3 reads CASSLFSGGFQETQYF. CDR3 nucleotide sequence: TGTGCCAGCAGTTTATTTTCCGGGGGCTTCCAAGAGACCCAGTACTTC.

The gene calls are TRBV6-5 and TRBJ2-1; no clear D. The V gene lost 0 bases and the J gene lost 8 bases, with 17 bases spanning the gap. CDR3 length: 16 amino acids. Germline lookup yields CDR1 MNHEY and CDR2 SVGAGI. The CDR3 bases are TGTGCCAGCAGTTACTCGAGAGCCGGGTACGGCGATGAGCAGTTCTTC. As protein: CASSYSRAGYGDEQFF.

The gene calls are TRBV19 and TRBJ1-3; weak D call: TRBD1 (5 bases). V was shortened by 7 bases and J by 0 bases, with 16 bases between the two germline ends. CDR3 size: 16 residues. CDR1 is LNHDA, CDR2 SQIVND, per germline (reference sequence). CDR3 loop: CASTPGPFDSGNTIYF. CDR3 coding DNA: TGTGCCAGTACCCCAGGGCCATTCGACTCTGGAAACACCATATATTTT. Drawing the rest from reference TRBV19 and TRBJ1-3, the complete variable domain is DGGITQSPKYLFRKEGQNVTLSCEQNLNHDAMYWYRQDPGQGLRLIYYSQIVNDFQKGDIAEGYSVSREKKESFPLTVTSAQKNPTAFYLCASTPGPFDSGNTIYFGEGSWLTVV.

V is TRBV29-1 and J is TRBJ1-5; no reliable D call. The CDR3 sequence is 10 residues long. Germline CDR1 reads SQVTM; CDR2 reads ANQGSEA. Trimming took 1 base from V and 16 from J, leaving 11 bases between them. CDR3 region: CSVEVSSSHF. The CDR3 DNA reads TGCAGCGTTGAAGTTTCGAGCAGCCATTTT. Together with reference TRBV29-1 and TRBJ1-5, the CDR3 gives the full variable domain: SAVISQKPSRDICQRGTSLTIQCQVDSQVTMMFWYRQQPGQSLTLIATANQGSEATYESGFVIDKFPISRPNLTFSTLTVSNMSPEDSSIYLCSVEVSSSHFGDGTRLSIL.

The rearrangement links TRBV19 to TRBJ1-5; 9 nucleotides agree with TRBD1. The CDR3 has 16 residues. V shed 9 bases, J shed 4 bases, and the junction held 13 bases outside the gene matches. Germline loops: CDR1 LNHDA, CDR2 SQIVND (reference sequence). CDR3 DNA sequence: TGTGCCAGCCGAAGTACAGGGGGCTTTTGGAATCAGCCCCAGCATTTT. Encoded protein: CASRSTGGFWNQPQHF.

The V and J genes are TRBV7-9 and TRBJ2-1; maybe TRBD1 (6 bases). Germline V lookup: CDR1 SEHNR, CDR2 FQNEAQ (reference sequence). Trimming cost V 8 bases and J 7 bases, with 21 bases left between them. There are 15 residues in the CDR3. CDR3 DNA sequence: TGTGCCAGCGGGGAACGGGACATGGGTGTGAATGAGCAGTTCTTC. This gives the protein CASGERDMGVNEQFF.

This chain uses TRBV19 with TRBJ1-2; no clear D gene. V lost 3 bases, J lost 4 bases, and 15 bases lay in between. The CDR3 totals 15 residues. Germline values: CDR1 LNHDA, CDR2 SQIVND (reference sequence). The CDR3 nucleotides read TGTGCCAGTAGTATCGCAGCACTGCCGCGCTATGGCTACACCTTC. As protein: CASSIAALPRYGYTF.

This clone was detected only a few times. The chain recombines TRBV11-1 with TRBJ1-1; D gene uncertain. This CDR3 comprises 13 residues. With 8 bases removed from V and 0 bases from J, the gap between germline ends came to 10 bases. The V gene's germline CDR1 is SGHAT and CDR2 FQDESV (reference sequence). The CDR3 protein is CASLPLVNTEAFF. The CDR3 bases are TGTGCCAGCCTCCCCCTTGTGAACACTGAAGCTTTCTTT.

The chain combines TRBV27 with TRBJ2-2; TRBD2 is a possible D gene (6 bases). Germline V gene sequence: CDR1 MNHEY, CDR2 SMNVEV (reference sequence). The V end was cut by 7 bases, the J end by 3 bases, with 12 bases between. This CDR3 comprises 14 residues. The CDR3, as DNA: TGTGCCAGCACCCCGGGAGTGTACACCGGGGAGCTGTTTTTT. Amino acid sequence: CASTPGVYTGELFF.

The chain couples TRBV19 to TRBJ1-5; D gene uncertain. Germline V CDR1 and CDR2: LNHDA, SQIVND (reference sequence). Trimming stripped 9 bases from V and 0 bases from J, with 9 bases between. This CDR3 comprises 13 residues. DNA of the CDR3: TGTGCCAGCGCGGAATATAGCAATCAGCCCCAGCATTTT. Protein: CASAEYSNQPQHF.

With respect to this clone: This specimen includes other DNA sequences encoding the same CDR3. The chain combines TRBV7-9 with TRBJ1-2, with TRBD1 as a possible D gene (6 bases). Trimming removed 5 bases from V and 6 bases from J, with 13 bases in between. Germline V CDR1 and CDR2: SEHNR, FQNEAQ (reference sequence). This CDR3 contains 13 residues. DNA of the CDR3: TGTGCCAGCAGCCCACAGGGAATCGATGGCTACACCTTC. It encodes CASSPQGIDGYTF. The whole variable domain, filled in from reference TRBV7-9 and TRBJ1-2, reads DTGVSQNPRHKITKRGQNVTFRCDPISEHNRLYWYRQTLGQGPEFLTYFQNEAQLEKSRLLSDRFSAERPKGSFSTLEIQRTEQGDSAMYLCASSPQGIDGYTFGSGTRLTVV.

The V call is TRBV4-1, the J call TRBJ2-7, with D possibly matching TRBD1 (5 bases). The V end was cut by 1 base, the J end by 1 base, with 8 bases between. This CDR3 is 14 amino acids long. Germline V gene data show CDR1 as MGHRA and CDR2 as YSYEKL. CDR3 nucleotide sequence: TGCGCCAGCAGCCAAGGGCAGGGATCCTACGAGCAGTACGTC. It is translated as CASSQGQGSYEQYV.

This clone was found a few times. The chain uses TRBV4-1 and TRBJ1-6; 11 nucleotides align to TRBD1. This CDR3 spans 15 amino acids. The ends lost 3 bases at V and 8 bases at J; junction bases unmatched: 3. Germline CDR1 is MGHRA and CDR2 is YSYEKL. CDR3: CASSQGTGGYSPLHF. The CDR3 nucleotides are TGCGCCAGCAGCCAGGGGACAGGGGGGTATTCACCCCTCCACTTT.